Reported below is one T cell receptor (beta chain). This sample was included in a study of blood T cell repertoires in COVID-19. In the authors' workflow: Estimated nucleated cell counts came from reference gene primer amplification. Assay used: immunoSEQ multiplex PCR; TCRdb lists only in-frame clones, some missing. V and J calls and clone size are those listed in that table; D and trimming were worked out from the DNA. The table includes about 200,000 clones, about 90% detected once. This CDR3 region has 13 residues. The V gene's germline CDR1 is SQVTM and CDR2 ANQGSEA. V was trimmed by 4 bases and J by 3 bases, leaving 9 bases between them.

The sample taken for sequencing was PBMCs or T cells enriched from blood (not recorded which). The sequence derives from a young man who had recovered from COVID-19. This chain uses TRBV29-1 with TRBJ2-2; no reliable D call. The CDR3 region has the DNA TGCAGCGTTGTGGGCAGCTACACCGGGGAGCTGTTTTTT. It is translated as CSVVGSYTGELFF.